Listed here are 2 T cell receptor beta chains from one sample, sequenced in a study of blood T cell repertoires in COVID-19. Libraries were prepared by immunoSEQ multiplex PCR; TCRdb keeps only in-frame clonotypes and omits some of them. This table has approximately 350,000 clones, 80% to 90% appearing once. Sequenced input: PBMCs or T cells enriched from blood (not recorded which). These receptors were collected from a man aged 18-30 years who had recovered from COVID-19.

The table lists this clone with a count of one. The rearrangement joins TRBV28 to TRBJ2-5; 7 bases are shared with TRBD1. The CDR3 spans 15 residues. Germline CDR1 MDHEN, CDR2 SYDVKM. Germline trimming cut 2 bases from V and 5 bases from J; bases unmatched to any gene: 8. This CDR3 is CASSLIGGARETQYF. The CDR3 nucleotides read TGTGCCAGCAGTTTAATAGGGGGCGCGAGGGAGACCCAGTACTTC.

The V gene is TRBV10-1, the J gene TRBJ2-1, with TRBD1 identical over 7 bases. The CDR3 is 14 residues long. Germline V CDR1 and CDR2: WNHNN, SYGVQD (reference sequence). Unmatched junction bases numbered 8, after V lost 3 bases and J lost 9 bases. The CDR3 protein is CASSEGGLTGEQFF. DNA of the CDR3: TGCGCCAGCAGTGAAGGGGGCCTGACCGGTGAGCAGTTCTTC.